The TCR beta chain under discussion was sequenced for a study of blood T cell repertoires in COVID-19. The germline CDR1 and CDR2 sequences are SNHLY and FYNNEI. The CDR3 spans 12 residues. The V gene lost 9 bases and the J gene lost 1 base, with 9 bases spanning the gap. Participants, roughly 18 to 89 years old, spanned 25 or so US areas. Two consecutive negative NP/OP PCR tests, clearance, or resolved symptoms defined Cohort 3 recovery. Sequencing was performed with immunoSEQ multiplex PCR; in TCRdb, only in-frame clones are kept and a portion is missing. The sample lists over 400,000 clones; 80% to 90% were seen once.

The TCR comes from an older woman who had recovered from COVID-19. The source material was PBMCs or T cells enriched from blood (not recorded which). The genes are TRBV2 and TRBJ1-1; D unclear. The CDR3 loop reads CASLPENTEAFF. The CDR3 region has the DNA TGTGCCAGTCTTCCAGAGAACACTGAAGCTTTCTTT.